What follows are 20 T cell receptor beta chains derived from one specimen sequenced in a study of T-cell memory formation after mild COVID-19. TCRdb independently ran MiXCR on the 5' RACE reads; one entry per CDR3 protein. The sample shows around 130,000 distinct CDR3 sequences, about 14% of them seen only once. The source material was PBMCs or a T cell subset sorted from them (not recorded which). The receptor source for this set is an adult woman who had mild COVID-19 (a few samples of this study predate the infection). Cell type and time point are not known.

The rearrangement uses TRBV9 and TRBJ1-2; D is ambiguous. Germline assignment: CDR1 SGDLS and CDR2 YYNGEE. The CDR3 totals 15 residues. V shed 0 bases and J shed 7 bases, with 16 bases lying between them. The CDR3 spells CASSVGKGVRCGYTF. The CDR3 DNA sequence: TGTGCCAGCAGCGTAGGGAAGGGAGTTCGTTGTGGCTACACCTTC.

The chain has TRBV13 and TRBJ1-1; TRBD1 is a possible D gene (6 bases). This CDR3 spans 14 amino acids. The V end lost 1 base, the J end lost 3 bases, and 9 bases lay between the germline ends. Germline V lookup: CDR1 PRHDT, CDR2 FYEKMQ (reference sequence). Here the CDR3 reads CASSLDRADTEAFF. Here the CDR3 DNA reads TGTGCCAGCAGCTTAGACAGGGCGGACACTGAAGCTTTCTTT.

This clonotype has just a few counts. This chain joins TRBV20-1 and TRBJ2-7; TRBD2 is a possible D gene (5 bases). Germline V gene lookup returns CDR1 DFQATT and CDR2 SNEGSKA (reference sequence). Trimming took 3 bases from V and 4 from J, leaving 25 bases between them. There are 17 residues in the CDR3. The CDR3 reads CSARFSRRASQAYEQYF. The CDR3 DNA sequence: TGCAGTGCTAGGTTCTCCCGGCGGGCTAGCCAAGCTTACGAGCAGTACTTC.

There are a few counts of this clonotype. This CDR3 is CASSQDQRETETQYF. CDR3 DNA: TGCGCCAGCAGCCAAGATCAGCGGGAGACTGAAACCCAGTACTTC. The J gene is TRBJ2-5, the V gene TRBV4-1; 8 bases fit TRBD2. V dropped 0 bases and J dropped 8; count of bases not matched to a gene: 8. The CDR3 is made up of 15 amino acids. CDR1 is MGHRA, CDR2 YSYEKL, per germline.

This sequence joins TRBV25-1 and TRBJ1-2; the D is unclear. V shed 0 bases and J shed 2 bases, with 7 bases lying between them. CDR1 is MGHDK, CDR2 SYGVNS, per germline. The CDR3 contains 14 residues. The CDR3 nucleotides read TGTGCCAGCAGTGAATATCCGACCAACTATGGCTACACCTTC. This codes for CASSEYPTNYGYTF.

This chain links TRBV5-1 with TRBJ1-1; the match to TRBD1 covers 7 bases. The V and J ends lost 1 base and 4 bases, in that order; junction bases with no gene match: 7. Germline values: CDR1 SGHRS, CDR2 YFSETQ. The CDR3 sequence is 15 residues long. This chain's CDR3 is CASSLSGQWSTEAFF. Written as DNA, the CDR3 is TGCGCCAGCAGCTTGTCGGGACAGTGGAGCACTGAAGCTTTCTTT.

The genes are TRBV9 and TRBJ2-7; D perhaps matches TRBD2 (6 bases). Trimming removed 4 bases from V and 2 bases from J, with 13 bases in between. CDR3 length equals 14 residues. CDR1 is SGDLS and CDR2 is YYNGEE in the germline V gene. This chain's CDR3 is CASSPGTSPYEQYF. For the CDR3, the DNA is TGTGCCAGCAGCCCCGGGACTTCCCCCTACGAGCAGTACTTC.

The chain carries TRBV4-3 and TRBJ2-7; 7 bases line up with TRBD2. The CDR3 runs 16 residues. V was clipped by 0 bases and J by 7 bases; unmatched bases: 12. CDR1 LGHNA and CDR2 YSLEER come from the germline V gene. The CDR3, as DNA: TGCGCCAGCAGCCAAGATCGGGCTAGCGGCCAGGCGGAGCAGTACTTC. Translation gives CASSQDRASGQAEQYF.

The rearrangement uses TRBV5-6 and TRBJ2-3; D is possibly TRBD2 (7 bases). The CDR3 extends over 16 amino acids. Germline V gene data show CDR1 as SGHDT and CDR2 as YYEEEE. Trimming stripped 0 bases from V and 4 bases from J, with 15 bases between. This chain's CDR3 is CASSLVGGRRADTQYF. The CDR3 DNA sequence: TGTGCCAGCAGCTTGGTCGGGGGGCGCCGGGCAGATACGCAGTATTTT.

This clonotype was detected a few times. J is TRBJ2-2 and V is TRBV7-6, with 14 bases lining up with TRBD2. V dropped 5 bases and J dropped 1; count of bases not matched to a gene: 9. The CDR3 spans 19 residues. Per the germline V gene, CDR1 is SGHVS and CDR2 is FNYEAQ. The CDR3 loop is CASSRLGLAGDGNTGELFF. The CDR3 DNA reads TGTGCCAGCAGCCGATTGGGACTAGCGGGAGATGGGAACACCGGGGAGCTGTTTTTT.

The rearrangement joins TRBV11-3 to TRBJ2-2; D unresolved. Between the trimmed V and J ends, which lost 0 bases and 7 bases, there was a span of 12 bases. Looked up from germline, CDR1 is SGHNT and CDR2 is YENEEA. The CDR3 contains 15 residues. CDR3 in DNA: TGTGCCAGCAGCTTAGATGGCAGGACGGGCGGGGAGCTGTTTTTT. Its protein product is CASSLDGRTGGELFF.

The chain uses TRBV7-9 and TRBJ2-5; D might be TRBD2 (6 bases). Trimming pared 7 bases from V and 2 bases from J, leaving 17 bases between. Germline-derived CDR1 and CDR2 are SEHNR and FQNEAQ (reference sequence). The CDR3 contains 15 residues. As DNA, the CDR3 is TGTGCCAGCATTGGAGAGCGGAGGGAACAAGAGACCCAGTACTTC. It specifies CASIGERREQETQYF.

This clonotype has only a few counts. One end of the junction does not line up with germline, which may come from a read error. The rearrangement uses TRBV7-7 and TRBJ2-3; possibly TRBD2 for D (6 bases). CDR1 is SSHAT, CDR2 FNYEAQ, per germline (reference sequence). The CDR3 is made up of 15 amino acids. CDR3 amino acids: CASSLGPGDTDTQYF. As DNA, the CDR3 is TGTGCTAGCAGCTTAGGACCGGGAGACACAGATACGCAGTATTTT.

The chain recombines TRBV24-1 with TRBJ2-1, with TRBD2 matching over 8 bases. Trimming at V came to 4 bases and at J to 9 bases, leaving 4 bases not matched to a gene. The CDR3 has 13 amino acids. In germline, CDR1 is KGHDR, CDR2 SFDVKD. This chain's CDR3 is CATSETGGREQFF. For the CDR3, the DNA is TGTGCCACCAGTGAGACGGGGGGGCGTGAGCAGTTCTTC.

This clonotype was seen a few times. DNA of the CDR3: TGCGCCAGCAGCTTGGTGGGACAGGGCACCGAGCAGTACTTC. It codes for CASSLVGQGTEQYF. The chain employs TRBV5-1 and TRBJ2-7; TRBD1 agrees at 9 bases. The CDR3 covers 14 residues. Germline V gene data show CDR1 as SGHRS and CDR2 as YFSETQ. With 0 bases clipped from V and 6 bases from J, the junction kept 4 bases outside the gene matches.

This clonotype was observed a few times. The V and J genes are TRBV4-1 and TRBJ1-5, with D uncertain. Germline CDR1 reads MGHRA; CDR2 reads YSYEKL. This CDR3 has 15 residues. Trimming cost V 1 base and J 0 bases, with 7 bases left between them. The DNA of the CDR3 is TGCGCCAGCAGCCAAGTTGAGGATAGCAATCAGCCCCAGCATTTT. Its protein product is CASSQVEDSNQPQHF.

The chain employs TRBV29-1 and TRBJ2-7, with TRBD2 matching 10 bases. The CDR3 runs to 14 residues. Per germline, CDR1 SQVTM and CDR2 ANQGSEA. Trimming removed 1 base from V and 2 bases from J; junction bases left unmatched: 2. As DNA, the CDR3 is TGCAGCGTTGAAGGGACTAGCGGTCCCTACGAGCAGTACTTC. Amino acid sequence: CSVEGTSGPYEQYF.

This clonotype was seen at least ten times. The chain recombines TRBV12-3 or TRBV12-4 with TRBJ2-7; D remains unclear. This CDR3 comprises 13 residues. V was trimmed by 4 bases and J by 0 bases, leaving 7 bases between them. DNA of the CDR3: TGTGCCAGCAGTTCACGGAGCTCCTACGAGCAGTACTTC. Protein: CASSSRSSYEQYF.

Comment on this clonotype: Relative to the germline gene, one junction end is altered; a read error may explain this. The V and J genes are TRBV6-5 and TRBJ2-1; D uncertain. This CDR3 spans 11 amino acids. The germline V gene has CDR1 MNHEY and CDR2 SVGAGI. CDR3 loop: CDSSYNNEQFF. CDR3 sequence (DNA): TGTGACAGCAGTTACAACAATGAGCAGTTCTTC.

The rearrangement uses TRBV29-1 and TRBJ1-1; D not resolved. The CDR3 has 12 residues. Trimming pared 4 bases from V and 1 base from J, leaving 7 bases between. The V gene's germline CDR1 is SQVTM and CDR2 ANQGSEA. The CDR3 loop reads CSVAEGNTEAFF. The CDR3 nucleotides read TGCAGCGTTGCCGAGGGGAACACTGAAGCTTTCTTT.